The 7 T cell receptor beta chains in this list originate from one sample, sequenced in a study of T cells after yellow fever vaccination. TCRdb analysed the 5' RACE reads with MiXCR anew, one entry per CDR3 protein. The sample shows about 330,000 distinct CDR3 sequences, about 6.9% of them seen only once. This specimen was PBMCs, taken around 45 days after the first yellow fever vaccination. The receptors shown here come from a man younger than 35 who received the YFV17D yellow fever vaccine.

This clonotype was seen only a few times. Written as DNA, the CDR3 is TGTGCCAGTAGTGGCCGGGAGCAGTACTTC. It translates to CASSGREQYF. The gene calls are TRBV19 and TRBJ2-7; unclear D gene. From germline, CDR1 is LNHDA and CDR2 SQIVND (reference sequence). Trimming pared 5 bases from V and 7 bases from J, leaving 6 bases between. This CDR3 has 10 amino acids.

The chain carries TRBV2 and TRBJ2-7; D might be TRBD2 (5 bases). The CDR3 length is 13 residues. The V gene's germline CDR1 is SNHLY and CDR2 FYNNEI. Between the trimmed V and J ends, which lost 4 bases and 5 bases, there was a span of 12 bases. Written as DNA, the CDR3 is TGTGCCAGCAGTGCGGGAAATAGCGACGAGCAGTACTTC. It yields the protein CASSAGNSDEQYF.

The sample holds one count of this clonotype. V usage is TRBV5-1 and J usage is TRBJ2-5; TRBD2 might be the D (5 bases). V shed 3 bases and J shed 3 bases, with 15 bases lying between them. From germline, CDR1 is SGHRS and CDR2 YFSETQ. The CDR3 is made up of 15 amino acids. The chain's CDR3 is CASSSLGVLEETQYF. The CDR3 bases are TGCGCCAGCAGCTCCCTCGGGGTATTAGAAGAGACCCAGTACTTC.

This clonotype has a count of ten or more. This chain joins TRBV12-3 or TRBV12-4 and TRBJ1-5, with D uncertain. With 7 bases removed from V and 0 bases from J, the gap between germline ends came to 7 bases. The CDR3 has 13 amino acids. This CDR3 is CASTPSSNQPQHF. The CDR3 bases are TGTGCCAGCACCCCGAGTAGCAATCAGCCCCAGCATTTT.

The chain joins TRBV5-6 to TRBJ2-1; D is perhaps TRBD1 or TRBD2 (7 bases each). CDR1 is SGHDT, CDR2 YYEEEE, per germline. The CDR3 is 14 residues long. V was clipped by 3 bases and J by 12 bases, with 19 bases between them. CDR3 sequence: CASSSLGTAGTQFF. CDR3 nucleotide sequence: TGTGCCAGCAGCTCACTAGGGACAGCGGGGACGCAGTTCTTC.

The V and J genes are TRBV13 and TRBJ1-2; tentative D call: TRBD1 (5 bases). Germline CDR1 is PRHDT and CDR2 is FYEKMQ (reference sequence). Trimming left V 4 bases short and J 4 bases short, with 13 bases between. This CDR3 has 14 residues. The CDR3 DNA follows: TGTGCCAGCAGCTCCACCCAGACAGCCTATGGCTACACCTTC. Translation: CASSSTQTAYGYTF.

The chain is built from TRBV7-9 and TRBJ2-1, with D unresolved. The CDR3 covers 12 residues. The V end lost 3 bases, the J end lost 5 bases, and 5 bases lay between the germline ends. CDR1 and CDR2 from the germline V gene are SEHNR and FQNEAQ (reference sequence). CDR3 bases: TGTGCCAGCAGCTTCGGTGACAATGAGCAGTTCTTC. It specifies CASSFGDNEQFF.